One sample yielded the 11 T cell receptor beta chains listed below, sequenced in a study of blood T cells in healthy people across ages. For the second PCR, which ran for about 6 to 12 cycles, a sample-barcoded 5' primer and a J-beta primer mix were used. MiXCR was run by TCRdb on the 5' RACE reads, yielding one entry per CDR3 protein. The sample contains about 1.5 million distinct CDR3 sequences, approximately 42% of which appear only once. Sequencing was done on a sample of blood. These receptors were obtained from a woman aged 18-29 years in good health.

The sample holds a few counts of this clonotype. The chain links TRBV10-3 to TRBJ2-1, with D perhaps TRBD2 (5 bases). The CDR3 sequence is 13 residues long. Deletions cut 11 bases from V and 7 bases from J, with 18 bases between. Germline CDR1 is ENHRY and CDR2 is SYGVKD. The CDR3 sequence: CAFRDPERNEQFF. CDR3 DNA: TGTGCCTTCCGGGATCCAGAAAGGAATGAGCAGTTCTTC.

The chain has TRBV6-2 or TRBV6-3 and TRBJ2-1; D is perhaps TRBD1 (6 bases). Trimming took off 10 bases at V and 1 base at J, with 14 bases between the two ends. Germline V gene lookup returns CDR1 MNHEY and CDR2 SVGEGT. The CDR3 has 14 residues. Here the CDR3 reads CAIQSRGSYNEQFF. CDR3 DNA: TGTGCCATCCAGTCCAGGGGTTCCTACAATGAGCAGTTCTTC.

This clonotype was observed a handful of times. The genes are TRBV29-1 and TRBJ2-1; 11 bases fit TRBD2. The ends lost 7 bases at V and 7 bases at J; junction bases unmatched: 18. Germline V gene sequence: CDR1 SQVTM, CDR2 ANQGSEA. The CDR3 is 17 amino acids. Here the CDR3 DNA reads TGCAGCGGATGGGGGAAACCCGGGACTAGCGGTATTAATGAGCAGTTCTTC. Translated, it gives CSGWGKPGTSGINEQFF.

The genes are TRBV6-1 and TRBJ2-5; 9 nucleotides agree with TRBD2. The CDR3 extends over 20 amino acids. The germline CDR1 and CDR2 sequences are MNHNS and SASEGT. The trim removed 2 bases at V and 0 bases at J, leaving 16 bases unmatched. The CDR3 sequence: CASSEFPVNRLAAYQETQYF. The CDR3 nucleotides read TGTGCCAGCAGTGAATTCCCCGTTAATCGACTAGCGGCGTACCAAGAGACCCAGTACTTC.

This clonotype has only a few counts. The chain combines TRBV28 with TRBJ2-6, with D hard to call. Trimming took off 6 bases at V and 3 bases at J, with 12 bases between the two ends. The CDR3 runs to 15 residues. Germline V gene data show CDR1 as MDHEN and CDR2 as SYDVKM. For the CDR3, the DNA is TGTGCCAGCAGCTCCCGGTTTTATGGGGCCAACGTCCTGACTTTC. Translated, it gives CASSSRFYGANVLTF.

This clonotype has a handful of counts. The chain joins TRBV5-5 to TRBJ1-1; D is unclear. The CDR3 consists of 14 residues. Germline V gene lookup returns CDR1 SGHKS and CDR2 YYEKEE (reference sequence). Deletions cut 1 base from V and 0 bases from J, with 7 bases between. The CDR3 region is CASSLFVMNTEAFF. CDR3 DNA sequence: TGTGCCAGCAGCTTGTTCGTTATGAACACTGAAGCTTTCTTT.

V gene TRBV7-2 combines with J gene TRBJ1-2; 7 bases map to TRBD1. Germline loops: CDR1 SGHTA, CDR2 FQGNSA. Trimming at V came to 0 bases and at J to 5 bases, leaving 6 bases not matched to a gene. The CDR3 is 15 residues long. The CDR3 DNA sequence: TGTGCCAGCAGCTTAGCCATGACAGGGATATATGGCTACACCTTC. Its translation: CASSLAMTGIYGYTF.

This clonotype was picked up many times. The chain couples TRBV25-1 to TRBJ1-5; D is ambiguous. This CDR3 has 12 amino acids. Germline CDR1 MGHDK, CDR2 SYGVNS. Trimming took 6 bases from V and 2 from J, leaving 5 bases between them. The CDR3 nucleotides read TGTGCCAGCAGGGTCGGCAATCAGCCCCAGCATTTT. This encodes CASRVGNQPQHF.

The V gene is TRBV18, the J gene TRBJ2-7; D is unresolved. The CDR3 consists of 14 residues. With 3 bases removed from V and 0 bases from J, the gap between germline ends came to 9 bases. CDR1 and CDR2 (germline): KGHSH, LQKENI. The CDR3 DNA sequence: TGTGCCAGCTCACCCTCCGAGAGCTCCTACGAGCAGTACTTC. It specifies CASSPSESSYEQYF.

This rearrangement joins TRBV4-2 to TRBJ2-2, with TRBD2 identical over 13 bases. Germline V gene lookup returns CDR1 LGHNA and CDR2 YNFKEQ. Germline trimming cut 1 base from V and 5 bases from J; bases unmatched to any gene: 10. The CDR3 is 19 amino acids. CDR3 protein: CASSQVLRTSGSWTGELFF. CDR3 in DNA: TGTGCCAGCAGCCAAGTTCTTCGGACTAGCGGGAGTTGGACCGGGGAGCTGTTTTTT.

The chain carries TRBV4-1 and TRBJ2-2; D uncertain. Trimming left V 0 bases short and J 7 bases short, with 9 bases between. This CDR3 comprises 14 residues. Per the germline V gene, CDR1 is MGHRA and CDR2 is YSYEKL. The CDR3 protein is CASSQDRGGGELFF. In DNA form, the CDR3 reads TGCGCCAGCAGCCAAGATCGTGGTGGCGGGGAGCTGTTTTTT.